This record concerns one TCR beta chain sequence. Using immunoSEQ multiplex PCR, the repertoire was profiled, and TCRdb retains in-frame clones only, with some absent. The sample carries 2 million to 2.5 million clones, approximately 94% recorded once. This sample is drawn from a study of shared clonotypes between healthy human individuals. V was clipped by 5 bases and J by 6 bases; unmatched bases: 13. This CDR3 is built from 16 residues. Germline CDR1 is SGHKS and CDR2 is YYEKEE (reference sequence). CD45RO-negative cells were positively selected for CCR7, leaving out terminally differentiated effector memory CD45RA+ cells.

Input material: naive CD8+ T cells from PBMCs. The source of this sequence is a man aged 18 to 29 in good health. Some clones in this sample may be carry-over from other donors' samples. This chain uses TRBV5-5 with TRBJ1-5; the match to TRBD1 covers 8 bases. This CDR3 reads CASSYDSGGAGQPQHF. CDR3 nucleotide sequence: TGTGCCAGCAGTTACGACTCAGGGGGCGCGGGTCAGCCCCAGCATTTT.